These 19 T cell receptor beta chains share one sample of origin, sequenced in a study of PD-1 blockade in classical Hodgkin lymphoma (dated by TCRdb to 2018 to 2020). The intended sense of this specimen's time point label: cycle 1 day 1 (C1D1), immediately before nivolumab initiation. Relapse after autologous stem cell transplantation had occurred in all trial patients, and cohorts A, B and C were distinguished by prior brentuximab vedotin exposure. Using a Miltenyi CD4+ T cell isolation kit, CD4+ T cells were purified from thawed PBMCs through magnetic negative selection. Library preparation was by the immunoSEQ multiplex PCR assay. The table comes from immuneACCESS by way of TCRdb, which keeps in-frame sequences with V and J called. Part of the clones is missing from these tables; in studies checked, under half for an unresolved V gene and the rest for unknown reasons. The sample table records 4,000 or so clones; 80% to 90% of these occur just once. Approximately 0.96% of the sample is held by the ten biggest clonotypes.

The material was CD4+ T cells from blood, obtained at baseline. The receptors derive from a human donor with classical Hodgkin lymphoma.

J is TRBJ1-5 and V is TRBV6-5; possibly TRBD1 for D (6 bases). The CDR3 covers 15 residues. Germline V gene lookup returns CDR1 MNHEY and CDR2 SVGAGI. The V end lost 6 bases, the J end lost 3 bases, and 15 bases lay between the germline ends. Here the CDR3 DNA reads TGTGCCAGCAGCCCTGGAGGGGGACTCAATCAGCCCCAGCATTTT. Amino acids: CASSPGGGLNQPQHF.

Note on this clone: Other DNA sequences in this specimen translate into the identical CDR3. The chain carries TRBV28 and TRBJ1-4, with 7 bases lining up with TRBD1. Losses at the gene ends were 7 bases for V and 2 bases for J; bases not matched to a gene: 4. Per germline, CDR1 MDHEN and CDR2 SYDVKM. The CDR3 is 14 residues long. CDR3 in DNA: TGTGCCAGCACCGGACAGGAGACTAATGAAAAACTGTTTTTT. Translated, it gives CASTGQETNEKLFF.

The rearrangement links TRBV7-9 to TRBJ1-4; D unresolved. Trimming removed 5 bases from V and 8 bases from J, with 15 bases in between. The CDR3 has 14 residues. Germline assignment: CDR1 SEHNR and CDR2 FQNEAQ (reference sequence). The CDR3 spells CASSNYKMVEKLFF. The CDR3 nucleotides read TGTGCCAGCAGCAACTACAAGATGGTGGAAAAACTGTTTTTT.

This sequence joins TRBV7-3 and TRBJ1-2; 8 bases line up with TRBD1. Germline loops: CDR1 SGHTA, CDR2 FQGTGA. The CDR3 spans 15 residues. J lost 4 bases, V lost 4 bases, and 8 bases had no gene match. The CDR3 reads CASSSLDRVGYGYTF. CDR3 DNA: TGTGCCAGCAGCTCCTTGGACAGGGTGGGCTATGGCTACACCTTC.

As regards this clone: Within the sample, other DNA sequences also encode this same CDR3. V and J are TRBV6-1 and TRBJ2-7; the match to TRBD1 covers 7 bases. V lost 3 bases and J lost 4; bases outside the gene matches: 6. This CDR3 has 14 amino acids. Looked up from germline, CDR1 is MNHNS and CDR2 is SASEGT. CDR3 protein: CASSEAGTEYEQYF. The CDR3 bases are TGTGCCAGCAGTGAGGCCGGGACAGAGTACGAGCAGTACTTC.

The rearrangement links TRBV7-9 to TRBJ1-2; D ambiguous. Trimming shortened V by 4 bases and J by 5 bases, and 8 bases separated the two germline ends. CDR3 size: 12 residues. Per the germline V gene, CDR1 is SEHNR and CDR2 is FQNEAQ (reference sequence). The CDR3 loop reads CASSYPGYGYTF. The CDR3 DNA is TGTGCCAGCAGCTATCCAGGATATGGCTACACCTTC.

V and J are TRBV5-1 and TRBJ2-5, with TRBD1 identical over 8 bases. The better agreement between TRBJ2-7 and the DNA end casts doubt on the J call. There are 14 residues in the CDR3. In germline, CDR1 is SGHRS, CDR2 YFSETQ. The CDR3 loop is CASSPGQGTGEQYF. In DNA, the CDR3 is TGCGCCAGCAGCCCAGGACAGGGCACGGGCGAGCAGTACTTC.

V is TRBV5-1 and J is TRBJ2-1; 10 nucleotides match TRBD1. The CDR3 contains 16 residues. Trimming cost V 0 bases and J 5 bases; bases outside gene matches: 5. CDR1 is SGHRS, CDR2 YFSETQ, per germline. The CDR3 sequence is CASSLESGQGNNEQFF. The CDR3 DNA sequence: TGCGCCAGCAGCTTGGAGTCGGGACAGGGGAACAATGAGCAGTTCTTC.

This chain joins TRBV30 and TRBJ2-7, with TRBD1 matching over 10 bases. The J segment lost 2 bases and the V segment lost 4 bases, leaving 11 bases of the junction unmatched. The CDR3 runs to 16 residues. Germline CDR1 is GTSNPN and CDR2 is SVGIG (reference sequence). The CDR3 loop is CAWKALGQGRTYEQYF. In DNA form, the CDR3 reads TGTGCCTGGAAGGCCCTGGGACAGGGGCGAACCTACGAGCAGTACTTC. The full variable domain, rest sourced from reference TRBV30 and TRBJ2-7, is SQTIHQWPATLVQPVGSPLSLECTVEGTSNPNLYWYRQAAGRGLQLLFYSVGIGQISSEVPQNLSASRPQDRQFILSSKKLLLSDSGFYLCAWKALGQGRTYEQYFGPGTRLTVT.

This chain joins TRBV5-1 and TRBJ2-1; 11 nucleotides line up with TRBD2. The V gene end was trimmed by 3 bases and the J gene end by 4 bases; junction bases not matched to a gene: 3. CDR3 length: 15 residues. Germline CDR1 is SGHRS and CDR2 is YFSETQ. The CDR3 loop is CASSYLAGGYNEQFF. The CDR3 nucleotides are TGCGCCAGCAGCTACCTAGCGGGGGGATACAATGAGCAGTTCTTC.

The CDR3 DNA follows: TGCGCCAGCAGCCTCCCGGGCGGAGAGACCCAGTACTTC. It specifies CASSLPGGETQYF. The chain combines TRBV5-1 with TRBJ2-5; D ambiguous. Germline lookup yields CDR1 SGHRS and CDR2 YFSETQ. The CDR3 contains 13 residues. Trimming removed 4 bases from V and 4 bases from J, with 11 bases in between.

This chain uses TRBV29-1 with TRBJ1-1; D gene ambiguous. Germline V gene sequence: CDR1 SQVTM, CDR2 ANQGSEA. CDR3 length equals 14 residues. Trimming pared 3 bases from V and 0 bases from J, leaving 11 bases between. As DNA, the CDR3 is TGCAGCGTTGAGCAGACAAGTATGAACACTGAAGCTTTCTTT. As protein: CSVEQTSMNTEAFF.

V gene TRBV5-8 combines with J gene TRBJ2-1; D is unclear. Per germline, CDR1 SGHTS and CDR2 YDEGEE. This CDR3 is 15 amino acids long. Trimming cost V 6 bases and J 0 bases, with 13 bases left between them. CDR3 region: CASIFHTSSYNEQFF. CDR3 nucleotide sequence: TGTGCCAGCATCTTCCACACGAGCTCCTACAATGAGCAGTTCTTC. Full variable domain (remainder filled in from reference TRBV5-8 and TRBJ2-1): EAGVTQSPTHLIKTRGQQATLRCSPISGHTSVYWYQQALGLGLQFLLWYDEGEERNRGNFPPRFSGRQFPNYSSELNVNALELEDSALYLCASIFHTSSYNEQFFGPGTRLTVL.

This chain links TRBV19 with TRBJ1-5, with D tentatively TRBD1 (6 bases). The germline gives CDR1 LNHDA, CDR2 SQIVND (reference sequence). CDR3 length: 15 residues. V was pared by 2 bases and J by 4 bases, with 12 bases between. The CDR3 DNA follows: TGTGCCAGTAGTATAATGACAGGTGTTAATCAGCCCCAGCATTTT. The encoded protein is CASSIMTGVNQPQHF.

This rearrangement joins TRBV19 to TRBJ2-7; no definite D call. Trimming removed 6 bases from V and 3 bases from J, with 15 bases in between. The germline V gene has CDR1 LNHDA and CDR2 SQIVND (reference sequence). The CDR3 runs to 14 residues. The DNA for the CDR3 is TGTGCCAGTAGGATGGCGGCCTCCCACTACGAGCAGTACTTC. Its protein product is CASRMAASHYEQYF.

The chain couples TRBV9 to TRBJ2-3, with 9 positions matching TRBD2. Germline CDR1 and CDR2: SGDLS and YYNGEE. Trimming at V came to 0 bases and at J to 4 bases, leaving 3 bases not matched to a gene. The CDR3 runs to 15 residues. CDR3 nucleotide sequence: TGTGCCAGCAGCGTAGTTGCGGGGGGGCCAGATACGCAGTATTTT. Its protein is CASSVVAGGPDTQYF.

In this sample, this clone turned up a few times. The J gene is TRBJ1-3, the V gene TRBV7-9; D may be TRBD1 (5 bases). The V end was cut by 6 bases, the J end by 0 bases, with 15 bases between. CDR1 is SEHNR and CDR2 is FQNEAQ in the germline V gene (reference sequence). This CDR3 is 16 amino acids long. The CDR3 bases are TGTGCCAGCAGAGTCACTCAGGGACCCTCTGGAAACACCATATATTTT. It translates to CASRVTQGPSGNTIYF.

J is TRBJ2-1 and V is TRBV15, with 8 positions matching TRBD1. Trimming cost V 5 bases and J 1 base; bases outside gene matches: 7. Germline-derived CDR1 and CDR2 are LNHNV and YYDKDF (reference sequence). The CDR3 runs 16 residues. The CDR3 sequence is CATSWEGTGSYNEQFF. CDR3 DNA: TGTGCCACCAGCTGGGAAGGGACAGGATCCTACAATGAGCAGTTCTTC.

The chain combines TRBV6-6 with TRBJ2-1; D ambiguous. Germline V CDR1 and CDR2: MNHNY, SVGAGI (reference sequence). V was trimmed by 7 bases and J by 0 bases, leaving 10 bases between them. This CDR3 contains 14 residues. CDR3 sequence reads: CASTEVGSYNEQFF. CDR3 sequence (DNA): TGTGCCAGCACCGAGGTTGGCTCCTACAATGAGCAGTTCTTC.